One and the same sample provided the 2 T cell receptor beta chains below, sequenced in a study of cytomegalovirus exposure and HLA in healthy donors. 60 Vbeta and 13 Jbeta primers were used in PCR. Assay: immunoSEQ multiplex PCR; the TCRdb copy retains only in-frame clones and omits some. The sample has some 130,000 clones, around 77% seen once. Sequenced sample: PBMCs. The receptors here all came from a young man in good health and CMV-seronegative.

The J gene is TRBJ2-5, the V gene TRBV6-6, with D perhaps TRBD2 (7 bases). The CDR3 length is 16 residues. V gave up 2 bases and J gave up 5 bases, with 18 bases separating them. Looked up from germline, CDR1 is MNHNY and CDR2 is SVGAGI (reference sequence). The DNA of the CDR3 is TGTGCCAGCAGTTACCCCGTCCGGGGGGCGCGGGAGACCCAGTACTTC. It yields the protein CASSYPVRGARETQYF.

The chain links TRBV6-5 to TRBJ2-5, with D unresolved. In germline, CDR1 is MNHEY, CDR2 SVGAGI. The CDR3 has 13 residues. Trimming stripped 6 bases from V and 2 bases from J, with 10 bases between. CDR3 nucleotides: TGTGCCAGCAGAAGACTCGTACAAGAGACCCAGTACTTC. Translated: CASRRLVQETQYF.